This T cell receptor beta chain was sequenced during a study of metastatic and nonmetastatic thyroid tumors. The V gene end was trimmed by 4 bases and the J gene end by 0 bases; junction bases not matched to a gene: 10. The CDR3 runs to 17 residues. In germline, CDR1 is LNHDA, CDR2 SQIVND (reference sequence). This clone was observed at least ten times. The antigen is not known. The entire patient cohort was treatment-naive prior to thyroid surgery. Study-level findings and limits: In both blood and tumor samples, TCR beta diversity was reported significantly higher for malignant than benign nodules.

TCRdb called clones again from the PCR reads with MiXCR. The table has approximately 31,000 clones, roughly 29% seen once. Sequenced: blood. This chain joins TRBV19 and TRBJ1-1; 8 positions agree with TRBD1. This clonotype was obtained from a female donor with papillary thyroid cancer or a benign thyroid nodule (not recorded which). Some clones in this sample may be carry-over from other donors' samples. CDR3 sequence (DNA): TGTGCCAGTAGTAATAGTGGACAGGGCGCGATGAACACTGAAGCTTTCTTT. Its translation: CASSNSGQGAMNTEAFF. Variable domain in full (rest from reference TRBV19 and TRBJ1-1): DGGITQSPKYLFRKEGQNVTLSCEQNLNHDAMYWYRQDPGQGLRLIYYSQIVNDFQKGDIAEGYSVSREKKESFPLTVTSAQKNPTAFYLCASSNSGQGAMNTEAFFGQGTRLTVV.